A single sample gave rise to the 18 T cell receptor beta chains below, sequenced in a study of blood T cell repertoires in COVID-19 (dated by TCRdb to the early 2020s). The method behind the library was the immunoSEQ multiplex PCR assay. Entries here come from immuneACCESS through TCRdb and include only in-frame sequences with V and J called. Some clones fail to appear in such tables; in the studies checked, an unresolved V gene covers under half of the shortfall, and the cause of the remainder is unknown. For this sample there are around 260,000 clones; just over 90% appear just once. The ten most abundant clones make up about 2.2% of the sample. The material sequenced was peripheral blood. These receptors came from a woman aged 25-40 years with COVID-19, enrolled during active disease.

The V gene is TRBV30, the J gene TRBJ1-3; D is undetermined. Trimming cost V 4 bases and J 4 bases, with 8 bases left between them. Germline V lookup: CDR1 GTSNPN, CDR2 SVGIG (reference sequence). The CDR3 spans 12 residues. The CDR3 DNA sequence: TGTGCCTGGACCCGAGGGGGAAACACCATATATTTT. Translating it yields CAWTRGGNTIYF. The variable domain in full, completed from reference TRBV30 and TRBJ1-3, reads SQTIHQWPATLVQPVGSPLSLECTVEGTSNPNLYWYRQAAGRGLQLLFYSVGIGQISSEVPQNLSASRPQDRQFILSSKKLLLSDSGFYLCAWTRGGNTIYFGEGSWLTVV.

The CDR3 here is CASSLVTLGTDTQYF. Written as DNA, the CDR3 is TGCGCCAGCAGCTTGGTGACTCTTGGCACAGATACGCAGTATTTT. This chain links TRBV5-1 with TRBJ2-3, with D uncertain. V was trimmed by 0 bases and J by 1 base, leaving 9 bases between them. Germline V gives CDR1 SGHRS, CDR2 YFSETQ. This CDR3 is built from 15 residues.

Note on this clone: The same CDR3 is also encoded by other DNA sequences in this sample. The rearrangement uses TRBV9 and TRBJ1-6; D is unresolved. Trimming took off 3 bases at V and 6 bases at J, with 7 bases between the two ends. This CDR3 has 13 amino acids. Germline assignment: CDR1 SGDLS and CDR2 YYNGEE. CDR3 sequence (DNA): TGTGCCAGCAGCGAGACGGGTAATTCACCCCTCCACTTT. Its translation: CASSETGNSPLHF.

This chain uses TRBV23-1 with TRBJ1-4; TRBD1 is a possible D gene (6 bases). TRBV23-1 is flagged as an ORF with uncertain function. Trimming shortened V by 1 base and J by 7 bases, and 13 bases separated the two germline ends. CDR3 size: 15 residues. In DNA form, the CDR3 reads TGCGCCAGCAGTCAATACAGGGTTCTGGGTGAAAAACTGTTTTTT. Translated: CASSQYRVLGEKLFF.

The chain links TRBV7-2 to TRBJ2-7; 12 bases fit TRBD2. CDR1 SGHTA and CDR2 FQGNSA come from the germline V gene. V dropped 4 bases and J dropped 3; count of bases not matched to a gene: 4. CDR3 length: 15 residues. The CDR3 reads CASSSRLAGVYEQYF. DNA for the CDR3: TGTGCCAGCAGCTCACGACTAGCGGGAGTCTACGAGCAGTACTTC. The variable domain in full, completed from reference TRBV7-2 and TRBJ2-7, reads GAGVSQSPSNKVTEKGKDVELRCDPISGHTALYWYRQSLGQGLEFLIYFQGNSAPDKSGLPSDRFSAERTGGSVSTLTIQRTQQEDSAVYLCASSSRLAGVYEQYFGPGTRLTVT.

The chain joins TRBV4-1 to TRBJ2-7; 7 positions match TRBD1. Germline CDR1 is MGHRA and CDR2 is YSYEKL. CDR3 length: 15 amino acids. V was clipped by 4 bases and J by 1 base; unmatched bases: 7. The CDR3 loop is CASSLSGQLSYEQYF. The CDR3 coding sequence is TGCGCCAGCAGCCTCTCGGGACAGCTATCCTACGAGCAGTACTTC.

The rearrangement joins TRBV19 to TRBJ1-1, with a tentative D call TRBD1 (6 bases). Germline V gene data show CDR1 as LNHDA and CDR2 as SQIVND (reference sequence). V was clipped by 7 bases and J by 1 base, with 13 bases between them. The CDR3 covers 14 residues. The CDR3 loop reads CASTTDSPNTEAFF. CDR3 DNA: TGTGCCAGTACCACGGACAGCCCGAACACTGAAGCTTTCTTT.

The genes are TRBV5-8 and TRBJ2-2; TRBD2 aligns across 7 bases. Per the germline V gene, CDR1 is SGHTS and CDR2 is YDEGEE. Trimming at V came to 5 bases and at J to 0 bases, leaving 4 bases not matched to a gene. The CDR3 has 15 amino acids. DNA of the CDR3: TGTGCCAGCAGACGGGGGAGGGCGAACACCGGGGAGCTGTTTTTT. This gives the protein CASRRGRANTGELFF.

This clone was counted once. The CDR3 loop reads CASSPQGVADTQYF. The CDR3 nucleotides read TGCGCCAGCAGCCCACAGGGGGTGGCAGATACGCAGTATTTT. The chain uses TRBV5-1 and TRBJ2-3; the match to TRBD1 covers 8 bases. Germline V gives CDR1 SGHRS, CDR2 YFSETQ. This CDR3 spans 14 amino acids. V gave up 4 bases and J gave up 4 bases; unmatched junction bases: 5.

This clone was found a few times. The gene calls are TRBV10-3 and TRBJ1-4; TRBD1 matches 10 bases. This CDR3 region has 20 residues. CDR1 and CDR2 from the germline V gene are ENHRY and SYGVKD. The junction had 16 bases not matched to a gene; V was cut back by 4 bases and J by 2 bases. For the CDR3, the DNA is TGTGCCATCAGTGGTAATGCCGGGACAGGGGACCGTTCTACTAATGAAAAACTGTTTTTT. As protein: CAISGNAGTGDRSTNEKLFF.

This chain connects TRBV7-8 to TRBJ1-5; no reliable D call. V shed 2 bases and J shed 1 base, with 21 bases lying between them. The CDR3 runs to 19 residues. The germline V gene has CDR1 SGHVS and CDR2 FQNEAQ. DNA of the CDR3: TGTGCCAGCAGCTTATATGGGCTTCGGGAGCCGGCGAGCAATCAGCCCCAGCATTTT. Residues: CASSLYGLREPASNQPQHF.

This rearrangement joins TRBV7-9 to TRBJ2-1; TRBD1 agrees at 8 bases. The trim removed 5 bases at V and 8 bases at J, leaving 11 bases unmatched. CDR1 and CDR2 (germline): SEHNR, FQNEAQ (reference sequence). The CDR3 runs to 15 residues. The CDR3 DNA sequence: TGTGCCAGCAGCGACGACAGGGGCATACGCGATGAGCAGTTCTTC. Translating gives CASSDDRGIRDEQFF. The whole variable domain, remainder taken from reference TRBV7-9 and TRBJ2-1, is DTGVSQNPRHKITKRGQNVTFRCDPISEHNRLYWYRQTLGQGPEFLTYFQNEAQLEKSRLLSDRFSAERPKGSFSTLEIQRTEQGDSAMYLCASSDDRGIRDEQFFGPGTRLTVL.

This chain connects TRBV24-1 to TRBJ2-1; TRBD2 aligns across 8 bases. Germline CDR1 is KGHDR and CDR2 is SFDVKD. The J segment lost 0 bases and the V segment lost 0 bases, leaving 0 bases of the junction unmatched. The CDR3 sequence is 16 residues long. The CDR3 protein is CATSDLRGGSYNEQFF. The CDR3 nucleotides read TGTGCCACCAGTGATTTGCGGGGGGGCTCCTACAATGAGCAGTTCTTC.

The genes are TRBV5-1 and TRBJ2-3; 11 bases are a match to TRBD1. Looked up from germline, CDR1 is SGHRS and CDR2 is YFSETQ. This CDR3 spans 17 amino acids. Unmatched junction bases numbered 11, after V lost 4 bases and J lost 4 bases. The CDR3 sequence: CASSRVPGQGVSDTQYF. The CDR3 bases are TGCGCCAGCAGCCGGGTTCCGGGACAGGGGGTTTCAGATACGCAGTATTTT.

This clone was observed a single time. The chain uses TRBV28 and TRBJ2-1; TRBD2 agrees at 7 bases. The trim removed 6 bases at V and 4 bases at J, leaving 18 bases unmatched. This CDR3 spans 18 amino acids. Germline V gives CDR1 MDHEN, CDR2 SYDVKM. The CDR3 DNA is TGTGCCAGCAGCCAACCCCTCGGTGCGGGAGACTGGTACAATGAGCAGTTCTTC. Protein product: CASSQPLGAGDWYNEQFF.

The DNA for the CDR3 is TGTGCCAGCACCCAAAGTAGGGGGAAGACTGAAGCTTTCTTT. The encoded protein is CASTQSRGKTEAFF. The gene calls are TRBV6-6 and TRBJ1-1; a possible D gene is TRBD1 (6 bases). This CDR3 has 14 amino acids. V was shortened by 7 bases and J by 5 bases, with 17 bases between the two germline ends. Per germline, CDR1 MNHNY and CDR2 SVGAGI (reference sequence).

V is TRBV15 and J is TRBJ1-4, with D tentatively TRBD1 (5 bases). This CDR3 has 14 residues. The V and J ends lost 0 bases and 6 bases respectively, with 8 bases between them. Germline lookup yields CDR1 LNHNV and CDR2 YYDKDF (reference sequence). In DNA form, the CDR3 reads TGTGCCACCAGCAGAGATCAGGGTTATGAAAAACTGTTTTTT. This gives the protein CATSRDQGYEKLFF.

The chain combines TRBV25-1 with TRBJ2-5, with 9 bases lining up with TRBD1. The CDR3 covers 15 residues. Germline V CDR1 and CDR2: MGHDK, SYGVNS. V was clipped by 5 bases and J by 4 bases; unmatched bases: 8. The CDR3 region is CASSPDYRGPETQYF. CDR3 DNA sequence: TGTGCCAGCAGTCCGGACTACAGGGGGCCAGAGACCCAGTACTTC.